This TCR beta chain came from a study of cytomegalovirus exposure and HLA in healthy donors. Clones were read by immunoSEQ multiplex PCR, and TCRdb kept only the in-frame ones, dropping some. This repertoire shows about 150,000 clones, more than 85% found once; its top ten account for around 0.7%. The ends lost 0 bases at V and 7 bases at J; junction bases unmatched: 9. The CDR3 loop spans 15 amino acids. The germline gives CDR1 GTSNPN, CDR2 SVGIG (reference sequence). The sample comprised PBMCs. This TCR came from a man between 18 and 29 years old in good health and CMV-seronegative. This chain uses TRBV30 with TRBJ2-4; 7 nucleotides line up with TRBD1. The CDR3 DNA follows: TGTGCCTGGAGTGTGACAGGGACCGTGTGGAACATTCAGTACTTC. This codes for CAWSVTGTVWNIQYF.